Shown below are 27 T cell receptor beta chains from a single sample sequenced in a study of blood T cell repertoires in COVID-19. Profiled with immunoSEQ multiplex PCR; TCRdb holds only in-frame clones, not every one. The sample has tens of thousands of clones, just under 80% seen once. Material: peripheral blood. These receptors were taken from a man aged 70 or older with COVID-19, enrolled during active disease.

This sequence joins TRBV19 and TRBJ1-2, with TRBD1 as a possible D gene (5 bases). The V end was cut by 0 bases, the J end by 5 bases, with 16 bases between. Germline CDR1 LNHDA, CDR2 SQIVND (reference sequence). The CDR3 length is 16 residues. The DNA of the CDR3 is TGTGCCAGTAGTATAGATCGGGACTCCGAAGGGTATGGCTACACCTTC. Its protein product is CASSIDRDSEGYGYTF. Full variable domain (missing parts from reference TRBV19 and TRBJ1-2): DGGITQSPKYLFRKEGQNVTLSCEQNLNHDAMYWYRQDPGQGLRLIYYSQIVNDFQKGDIAEGYSVSREKKESFPLTVTSAQKNPTAFYLCASSIDRDSEGYGYTFGSGTRLTVV.

The J gene is TRBJ2-5, the V gene TRBV29-1; D is undetermined. CDR3 length: 13 amino acids. Trimming took 2 bases from V and 4 from J, leaving 11 bases between them. CDR1 SQVTM and CDR2 ANQGSEA come from the germline V gene. CDR3: CSVESPFGETQYF. The CDR3 DNA reads as TGCAGCGTTGAATCACCATTCGGAGAGACCCAGTACTTC.

The CDR3 sequence is CASSLGTSYEQYF. The CDR3, as DNA: TGTGCCAGCAGTTTGGGGACTTCCTACGAGCAGTACTTC. The chain uses TRBV12-3 or TRBV12-4 and TRBJ2-7; possibly TRBD2 for D (6 bases). The V and J ends lost 3 bases and 1 base respectively, with 7 bases between them. This CDR3 has 13 residues.

The chain carries TRBV5-4 and TRBJ2-3, with a weak D call TRBD2 (5 bases). The V gene's germline CDR1 is SGHNT and CDR2 YYREEE (reference sequence). The V end lost 9 bases, the J end lost 2 bases, and 16 bases lay between the germline ends. This CDR3 is 14 amino acids long. The DNA for the CDR3 is TGTGCCACCCGGATAGCGACGTTCACAGATACGCAGTATTTT. As protein: CATRIATFTDTQYF. Together with reference TRBV5-4 and TRBJ2-3, the CDR3 gives the full variable domain: ETGVTQSPTHLIKTRGQQVTLRCSSQSGHNTVSWYQQALGQGPQFIFQYYREEENGRGNFPPRFSGLQFPNYSSELNVNALELDDSALYLCATRIATFTDTQYFGPGTRLTVL.

The chain carries TRBV18 and TRBJ1-5, with 7 nucleotides matching TRBD1. CDR3 length: 15 amino acids. After removal of 3 bases from V and 3 bases from J, the junction contained 5 bases not matched to a gene. The V gene's germline CDR1 is KGHSH and CDR2 LQKENI. This chain's CDR3 is CASSPSTGTNQPQHF. As DNA, the CDR3 is TGTGCCAGCTCACCTTCGACAGGGACCAATCAGCCCCAGCATTTT.

The chain couples TRBV7-9 to TRBJ1-2, with a possible D match to TRBD1 (6 bases). With 3 bases removed from V and 4 bases from J, the gap between germline ends came to 12 bases. This CDR3 spans 14 amino acids. Germline CDR1 SEHNR, CDR2 FQNEAQ (reference sequence). The DNA for the CDR3 is TGTGCCAGCAGCTTCGACAGGTGGGGCTATGGCTACACCTTC. Its protein product is CASSFDRWGYGYTF. The full variable domain, completed using reference TRBV7-9 and TRBJ1-2, is DTGVSQNPRHKITKRGQNVTFRCDPISEHNRLYWYRQTLGQGPEFLTYFQNEAQLEKSRLLSDRFSAERPKGSFSTLEIQRTEQGDSAMYLCASSFDRWGYGYTFGSGTRLTVV.

V is TRBV3-1 (or the pseudogene TRBV3-2) and J is TRBJ2-3, with D perhaps matching TRBD1 (7 bases). Trimming shortened V by 4 bases and J by 4 bases, and 18 bases separated the two germline ends. CDR3 length: 16 amino acids. CDR1 and CDR2 (germline): LGHDT, YNNKEL (reference sequence). The CDR3, as DNA: TGTGCCAGCAGCCCTCCAACCCGGAGGGGGCCAGATACGCAGTATTTT. This gives the protein CASSPPTRRGPDTQYF.

This chain joins TRBV19 and TRBJ2-7, with a weak D call TRBD1 (5 bases). The V gene lost 0 bases and the J gene lost 4 bases, with 7 bases spanning the gap. The length of the CDR3 is 13 residues. Germline V gene sequence: CDR1 LNHDA, CDR2 SQIVND (reference sequence). CDR3 DNA sequence: TGTGCCAGTAGTATAGATCCAGGGTACGAGCAGTACTTC. It translates to CASSIDPGYEQYF.

This clone was seen ten or more times. CDR3 nucleotides: TGTGCCAGCAGCCTTACAGGGTACGGCTACACCTTC. Amino acid sequence: CASSLTGYGYTF. The rearrangement joins TRBV11-3 to TRBJ1-2; the D gene is possibly TRBD1 (6 bases). The CDR3 contains 12 residues. Germline V gives CDR1 SGHNT, CDR2 YENEEA. The V end was cut by 5 bases, the J end by 8 bases, with 12 bases between.

The V and J genes are TRBV18 and TRBJ2-2, with D possibly being TRBD2 (6 bases). V dropped 2 bases and J dropped 4 bases, with 14 bases sitting between them. This CDR3 spans 16 amino acids. Germline assignment: CDR1 KGHSH and CDR2 LQKENI. CDR3 bases: TGTGCCAGCTCACCAGGAGGGATAGCTGGCACCGGGGAGCTGTTTTTT. This codes for CASSPGGIAGTGELFF.

The chain joins TRBV2 to TRBJ2-7, with 10 bases matching TRBD1. V was pared by 8 bases and J by 2 bases, with 6 bases of the junction left unmatched. The CDR3 consists of 14 residues. Germline assignment: CDR1 SNHLY and CDR2 FYNNEI. This CDR3 is CASADRGGPYEQYF. Here the CDR3 DNA reads TGTGCCAGCGCGGACAGGGGGGGACCCTACGAGCAGTACTTC.

The rearrangement uses TRBV10-2 and TRBJ2-1, with 11 bases that match TRBD2. The CDR3 totals 14 residues. Germline lookup yields CDR1 WSHSY and CDR2 SAAADI. Losses at the gene ends were 4 bases for V and 10 bases for J; bases not matched to a gene: 6. In DNA form, the CDR3 reads TGCGCCAGCAGTGGCCTAGCGGGAGGATGGGAGCAGTTCTTC. It encodes CASSGLAGGWEQFF.

This chain joins TRBV11-2 and TRBJ2-7, with a weak D call TRBD1 (5 bases). Germline-derived CDR1 and CDR2 are SGHAT and FQNNGV. Trimming left V 0 bases short and J 7 bases short, with 13 bases between. This CDR3 has 14 amino acids. The DNA for the CDR3 is TGTGCCAGCAGCTTAGATACAGGACCAAGAGAGCAGTACTTC. This sequence encodes CASSLDTGPREQYF.

This chain joins TRBV18 and TRBJ2-5; 10 positions agree with TRBD2. This CDR3 has 15 amino acids. The ends lost 4 bases at V and 0 bases at J; junction bases unmatched: 2. In germline, CDR1 is KGHSH, CDR2 LQKENI. CDR3: CASSRAGGYQETQYF. The DNA for the CDR3 is TGTGCCAGCTCACGAGCGGGGGGGTACCAAGAGACCCAGTACTTC.

This chain joins TRBV19 and TRBJ1-5, with 7 bases aligning to TRBD1. The J segment lost 4 bases and the V segment lost 3 bases, leaving 6 bases of the junction unmatched. Looked up from germline, CDR1 is LNHDA and CDR2 is SQIVND (reference sequence). The CDR3 sequence is 15 residues long. DNA for the CDR3: TGTGCCAGTAGTATTAGGGGGCAAGCGAATCAGCCCCAGCATTTT. Amino acids: CASSIRGQANQPQHF.

The chain links TRBV9 to TRBJ2-7; D is possibly TRBD2 (6 bases). V dropped 0 bases and J dropped 0 bases, with 10 bases sitting between them. The CDR3 spans 15 residues. Per germline, CDR1 SGDLS and CDR2 YYNGEE. In nucleotides, the CDR3 is TGTGCCAGCAGCGTAGCTGAGACTAGCTCCTACGAGCAGTACTTC. This gives the protein CASSVAETSSYEQYF.

This clone showed up just a few times. The chain joins TRBV9 to TRBJ2-3, with unresolved D. The CDR3 has 13 amino acids. V dropped 3 bases and J dropped 1 base, with 6 bases sitting between them. CDR1 is SGDLS and CDR2 is YYNGEE in the germline V gene. CDR3 nucleotides: TGTGCCAGCAGCGGTGGAGGCACAGATACGCAGTATTTT. Translating it yields CASSGGGTDTQYF.

The chain couples TRBV11-2 to TRBJ2-1; 9 bases fit TRBD2. Germline values: CDR1 SGHAT, CDR2 FQNNGV. After removal of 5 bases from V and 7 bases from J, the junction contained 9 bases not matched to a gene. There are 15 residues in the CDR3. In DNA, the CDR3 is TGTGCCAGCAGCCTAGTGGGGCTAGCGGGGAATGAGCAGTTCTTC. Protein sequence: CASSLVGLAGNEQFF.

The chain recombines TRBV28 with TRBJ1-2, with D hard to call. V lost 8 bases, J lost 4 bases, and 14 bases lay in between. The CDR3 has 13 amino acids. Germline V gives CDR1 MDHEN, CDR2 SYDVKM. DNA for the CDR3: TGTGCCAGCCGGAGCCCCTCGACCTATGGCTACACCTTC. This gives the protein CASRSPSTYGYTF.

The chain employs TRBV7-2 and TRBJ1-2; 8 bases are shared with TRBD1. The germline V gene has CDR1 SGHTA and CDR2 FQGNSA. The CDR3 totals 16 residues. V shed 5 bases and J 8 bases; nucleotides not matched to a gene: 16. This CDR3 reads CASSPTPGTGGRGYTF. CDR3 nucleotide sequence: TGTGCCAGCAGCCCTACTCCCGGGACAGGAGGGCGCGGCTACACCTTC.

The CDR3, as DNA: TGTGCCAGCAGGACAGGGGGCGCGGTTGGCTACACCTTC. Its protein is CASRTGGAVGYTF. This sequence joins TRBV27 and TRBJ1-2; 10 bases match TRBD1. V lost 6 bases and J lost 7; bases outside the gene matches: 5. The germline V gene encodes CDR1 MNHEY and CDR2 SMNVEV (reference sequence). This CDR3 contains 13 residues.

The chain joins TRBV7-9 to TRBJ2-1; no clear D gene. V was pared by 5 bases and J by 1 base, with 9 bases between. Germline V lookup: CDR1 SEHNR, CDR2 FQNEAQ (reference sequence). CDR3 length: 14 residues. DNA for the CDR3: TGTGCCAGCAGCCCTCTAGGTTCCTACAATGAGCAGTTCTTC. This sequence encodes CASSPLGSYNEQFF.

This chain uses TRBV5-5 with TRBJ1-1; D call uncertain. This CDR3 spans 13 amino acids. The V gene's germline CDR1 is SGHKS and CDR2 YYEKEE (reference sequence). Deletions cut 2 bases from V and 6 bases from J, with 11 bases between. CDR3 residues: CASSFMSGAEAFF. The CDR3, as DNA: TGTGCCAGCAGCTTCATGAGCGGTGCTGAAGCTTTCTTT.

Points on this clone: The same CDR3 is also encoded by other DNA sequences in this sample. The chain employs TRBV12-3 or TRBV12-4 and TRBJ1-2, with D possibly being TRBD1 (5 bases). V shed 3 bases and J shed 3 bases, with 8 bases lying between them. There are 13 residues in the CDR3. In DNA form, the CDR3 reads TGTGCCAGCAGTTTGCAGGGTGACTATGGCTACACCTTC. Translating it yields CASSLQGDYGYTF.

J is TRBJ1-1 and V is TRBV4-1; 12 bases match TRBD1. Germline V lookup: CDR1 MGHRA, CDR2 YSYEKL. The length of the CDR3 is 16 residues. V shed 4 bases and J 3 bases; nucleotides not matched to a gene: 6. The CDR3 reads CASSPGQGALDTEAFF. The DNA for the CDR3 is TGCGCCAGCAGCCCGGGACAGGGGGCATTGGACACTGAAGCTTTCTTT.

J is TRBJ1-1 and V is TRBV2, with D possibly matching TRBD1 (6 bases). The CDR3 sequence is 16 residues long. The V and J ends lost 2 bases and 3 bases respectively, with 16 bases between them. Germline V gives CDR1 SNHLY, CDR2 FYNNEI. The CDR3 nucleotides are TGTGCCAGCAGTGAAAGGTCCCAGGGGTTTTACACTGAAGCTTTCTTT. It yields the protein CASSERSQGFYTEAFF.

This clone was recorded a few times. The V and J genes are TRBV5-6 and TRBJ1-2, with D uncertain. CDR3 length equals 13 residues. Trimming cost V 0 bases and J 3 bases, with 6 bases left between them. Germline-derived CDR1 and CDR2 are SGHDT and YYEEEE. CDR3 region: CASSLGTDYGYTF. The CDR3 region has the DNA TGTGCCAGCAGCTTGGGCACGGACTATGGCTACACCTTC.